The 24 T cell receptor beta chains below come from one sample, sequenced in a study of identical twins (dated by TCRdb to the mid-2010s). The receptor library was made with 5' RACE. This sample was sequenced with an Illumina HiSeq 2000. The public reads were reprocessed in TCRdb via fastp at Q25 and MiXCR, keeping in-frame beta chains. For every CDR3 protein sequence, its rows merge into one entry that carries the most common genes and DNA. This sample is represented by about 340,000 distinct CDR3 sequences; around an eighth of them were singletons. The ten largest clones represent approximately 7.9% of the sample. The same sample was also used in a study of yellow fever vaccine responses in identical twins.

Sequencing input: CD8+ T cells sorted from blood. Receptors originate from a woman under 30 in good health.

This chain connects TRBV2 to TRBJ2-1, with D hard to call. Germline V lookup: CDR1 SNHLY, CDR2 FYNNEI. Trimming left V 6 bases short and J 5 bases short, with 8 bases between. The CDR3 length is 12 residues. In nucleotides, the CDR3 is TGTGCCAGCAGAGGTCCGAACAATGAGCAGTTCTTC. It encodes CASRGPNNEQFF.

J is TRBJ2-4 and V is TRBV20-1; a possible D gene is TRBD2 (6 bases). The CDR3 runs to 16 residues. V shed 1 base and J shed 0 bases, with 13 bases lying between them. The germline V gene encodes CDR1 DFQATT and CDR2 SNEGSKA (reference sequence). CDR3: CSARVLIAEAKNIQYF. The CDR3 coding sequence is TGCAGTGCTAGAGTCCTAATAGCGGAAGCCAAAAACATTCAGTACTTC.

This clonotype appeared a few times. The chain recombines TRBV6-2 or TRBV6-3 with TRBJ2-7; D is perhaps TRBD1 or TRBD2 (5 bases each). V dropped 2 bases and J dropped 4 bases, with 9 bases sitting between them. The length of the CDR3 is 13 residues. Germline CDR1 is MNHEY and CDR2 is SVGEGT. The CDR3 here is CASSYGGRYEQYF. The CDR3 DNA is TGTGCCAGCAGTTACGGGGGTCGTTACGAGCAGTACTTC.

This clonotype showed up many times. This chain links TRBV4-2 with TRBJ1-6, with 7 bases aligning to TRBD1. J gave up 7 bases and V 5 bases, and 5 bases lay outside the gene matches. The CDR3 length is 14 residues. Germline V gene data show CDR1 as LGHNA and CDR2 as YNFKEQ. The CDR3 coding sequence is TGTGCCAGCAGCTTCGGGACAGAGAATTCACCCCTCCACTTT. This translates into CASSFGTENSPLHF.

J is TRBJ2-1 and V is TRBV29-1; D may be TRBD1 (6 bases). The CDR3 spans 13 residues. Trimming removed 3 bases from V and 9 bases from J, with 15 bases in between. CDR1 and CDR2 from the germline V gene are SQVTM and ANQGSEA. The CDR3 sequence is CSVDSGQSPEQFF. The DNA of the CDR3 is TGCAGCGTTGATTCGGGACAATCCCCTGAGCAGTTCTTC.

The chain recombines TRBV7-8 with TRBJ2-2; 10 bases are shared with TRBD2. The CDR3 totals 17 residues. V lost 3 bases and J lost 3; bases outside the gene matches: 7. Per the germline V gene, CDR1 is SGHVS and CDR2 is FQNEAQ. CDR3 sequence (DNA): TGTGCCAGCAGCTTTCCAGCGGGGGGGCCCGACACCGGGGAGCTGTTTTTT. Translation gives CASSFPAGGPDTGELFF.

The gene calls are TRBV11-2 and TRBJ2-7, with D unclear. Per germline, CDR1 SGHAT and CDR2 FQNNGV. V was shortened by 5 bases and J by 2 bases, with 13 bases between the two germline ends. The CDR3 loop spans 14 amino acids. The CDR3 region has the DNA TGTGCCAGCAGCACCGGCACTTCAACCTACGAGCAGTACTTC. Protein product: CASSTGTSTYEQYF. The variable domain in full, completed from reference TRBV11-2 and TRBJ2-7, reads EAGVAQSPRYKIIEKRQSVAFWCNPISGHATLYWYQQILGQGPKLLIQFQNNGVVDDSQLPKDRFSAERLKGVDSTLKIQPAKLEDSAVYLCASSTGTSTYEQYFGPGTRLTVT.

This clonotype has only a few counts. The chain employs TRBV28 and TRBJ2-1, with 9 bases lining up with TRBD2. The CDR3 is 14 amino acids. CDR1 and CDR2 (germline): MDHEN, SYDVKM. V lost 6 bases, J lost 8 bases, and 8 bases stayed unmatched. CDR3 DNA sequence: TGTGCCAGCAGCCAAGCGGGGGGTGGTCATGAGCAGTTCTTC. It translates to CASSQAGGGHEQFF.

The V gene is TRBV5-1, the J gene TRBJ2-2; no reliable D call. This CDR3 spans 12 amino acids. Looked up from germline, CDR1 is SGHRS and CDR2 is YFSETQ. V lost 9 bases and J 8 bases, leaving 14 bases between the germline ends. CDR3 nucleotides: TGCGCCATCCCTGGGGTCGGTGGGGAGCTGTTTTTT. It codes for CAIPGVGGELFF.

The CDR3 bases are TGTGCCAGCTCACCCGATGGACCTATCTCCTACGAGCAGTACTTC. Protein: CASSPDGPISYEQYF. The chain joins TRBV18 to TRBJ2-7; D is unclear. Trimming left V 3 bases short and J 0 bases short, with 12 bases between. The CDR3 covers 15 residues. Per the germline V gene, CDR1 is KGHSH and CDR2 is LQKENI.

This clonotype has only a few counts. The chain combines TRBV12-3 or TRBV12-4 with TRBJ1-2, with no clear D. CDR3 length: 12 residues. Deletions cut 7 bases from V and 6 bases from J, with 12 bases between. DNA of the CDR3: TGTGCCAGCACGGCTGGGTATGATGGCTACACCTTC. This translates into CASTAGYDGYTF.

The V and J genes are TRBV4-1 and TRBJ2-7; TRBD2 agrees at 11 bases. This CDR3 contains 17 residues. Germline V gene lookup returns CDR1 MGHRA and CDR2 YSYEKL. J gave up 0 bases and V 4 bases, and 8 bases lay outside the gene matches. CDR3 DNA sequence: TGCGCCAGCAGCCTTTTGACTAGCGGGATGAGCTCCTACGAGCAGTACTTC. Amino acid sequence: CASSLLTSGMSSYEQYF.

The chain employs TRBV27 and TRBJ2-3; no firm D call. The CDR3 has 13 amino acids. Trimming left V 3 bases short and J 2 bases short, with 6 bases between. CDR1 and CDR2 (germline): MNHEY, SMNVEV (reference sequence). CDR3 in DNA: TGTGCCAGCAGTTTCAAAATCACAGATACGCAGTATTTT. It translates to CASSFKITDTQYF.

The rearrangement links TRBV28 to TRBJ2-7; a weak D match, TRBD1 (6 bases). V was shortened by 2 bases and J by 6 bases, with 11 bases between the two germline ends. This CDR3 is 13 amino acids long. The germline V gene has CDR1 MDHEN and CDR2 SYDVKM. The CDR3 loop reads CASSLGRGTEQYV. CDR3 DNA: TGTGCCAGCAGTTTAGGAAGGGGGACCGAGCAGTACGTC.

The chain recombines TRBV28 with TRBJ2-5; D gene ambiguous. CDR1 and CDR2 from the germline V gene are MDHEN and SYDVKM. V shed 6 bases and J shed 5 bases, with 7 bases lying between them. This CDR3 is 11 amino acids long. CDR3 nucleotides: TGTGCCAGCAGCGAGTCGGAGACCCAGTACTTC. It encodes CASSESETQYF.

The V call is TRBV9, the J call TRBJ2-3; D possibly corresponds to TRBD2 (6 bases). Deletions cut 4 bases from V and 2 bases from J, with 17 bases between. The V gene's germline CDR1 is SGDLS and CDR2 YYNGEE. CDR3 length: 16 amino acids. The CDR3 DNA sequence: TGTGCCAGCAGCATCGACTCGGGCGGGGCCACAGATACGCAGTATTTT. It yields the protein CASSIDSGGATDTQYF.

This clonotype was seen a few times. The chain has TRBV19 and TRBJ2-1; tentatively, D is TRBD2 (5 bases). CDR3 size: 16 residues. V dropped 5 bases and J dropped 0 bases, with 14 bases sitting between them. Looked up from germline, CDR1 is LNHDA and CDR2 is SQIVND (reference sequence). In DNA, the CDR3 is TGTGCCAGTAGTGTGGACTTCCCGAGCTCCTACAATGAGCAGTTCTTC. Amino acid sequence: CASSVDFPSSYNEQFF.

This clonotype was recorded many times. The rearrangement uses TRBV6-1 and TRBJ2-1; D is perhaps TRBD2 (7 bases). CDR3 length equals 15 residues. Trimming shortened V by 2 bases and J by 7 bases, and 15 bases separated the two germline ends. Germline loops: CDR1 MNHNS, CDR2 SASEGT. For the CDR3, the DNA is TGTGCCAGCAGTGAACACGGCAGGGGAGGGAATGAGCAGTTCTTC. Amino acid sequence: CASSEHGRGGNEQFF.

The chain carries TRBV3-1 and TRBJ1-3, with no clear D. V lost 0 bases and J lost 0, with 9 bases in between. The CDR3 covers 16 residues. Per the germline V gene, CDR1 is LGHDT and CDR2 is YNNKEL (reference sequence). For the CDR3, the DNA is TGTGCCAGCAGCCAAGATATGGGAAGCTCTGGAAACACCATATATTTT. Protein sequence: CASSQDMGSSGNTIYF.

The gene calls are TRBV15 and TRBJ2-7; D might be TRBD1 (5 bases). The ends were cut back, 1 base at V and 4 bases at J, with 8 bases in the middle. Germline CDR1 is LNHNV and CDR2 is YYDKDF (reference sequence). The CDR3 runs 13 residues. CDR3 loop: CATSRGQLYEQYF. The CDR3 bases are TGTGCCACCAGCAGAGGACAGTTATACGAGCAGTACTTC.

The table lists this clonotype with many counts. The chain has TRBV7-9 and TRBJ2-1; D not certain. V was cut by 4 bases and J by 6 bases, with 7 bases left in between. The CDR3 runs 12 residues. Germline V gene lookup returns CDR1 SEHNR and CDR2 FQNEAQ (reference sequence). As DNA, the CDR3 is TGTGCCAGCAGCTATGAGAGCAATGAGCAGTTCTTC. This codes for CASSYESNEQFF. The full variable domain, completed using reference TRBV7-9 and TRBJ2-1, is DTGVSQNPRHKITKRGQNVTFRCDPISEHNRLYWYRQTLGQGPEFLTYFQNEAQLEKSRLLSDRFSAERPKGSFSTLEIQRTEQGDSAMYLCASSYESNEQFFGPGTRLTVL.

The CDR3 protein is CSATDRVSGGSYNEQFF. CDR3 sequence (DNA): TGCAGTGCTACCGACCGTGTTAGCGGGGGGTCCTACAATGAGCAGTTCTTC. The chain uses TRBV20-1 and TRBJ2-1, with 10 bases that match TRBD2. CDR3 length: 17 residues. J lost 1 base, V lost 4 bases, and 10 bases had no gene match. Germline values: CDR1 DFQATT, CDR2 SNEGSKA (reference sequence).

V and J are TRBV13 and TRBJ2-7; D remains ambiguous. Trimming removed 0 bases from V and 3 bases from J, with 6 bases in between. The CDR3 runs 13 residues. Germline loops: CDR1 PRHDT, CDR2 FYEKMQ (reference sequence). CDR3 nucleotides: TGTGCCAGCAGCTTAGGTGTTCGCTACGAGCAGTACGTC. This translates into CASSLGVRYEQYV.

The chain employs TRBV28 and TRBJ2-7; 9 nucleotides agree with TRBD1. After removal of 2 bases from V and 0 bases from J, the junction contained 8 bases not matched to a gene. Germline lookup yields CDR1 MDHEN and CDR2 SYDVKM. The CDR3 is made up of 17 amino acids. The CDR3 DNA follows: TGTGCCAGCAGTTTAAGGGGACAGGGTATCCACTCCTACGAGCAGTACGTC. This codes for CASSLRGQGIHSYEQYV.